This record looks at one TCR beta chain sequence and its context. Its antigen remains unidentified. Primers included in the PCR were 60 Vbeta and 13 Jbeta primers. Some clones are missing from TCRdb's copy, which holds only in-frame ones; the method was immunoSEQ multiplex PCR. The sample lists over 65,000 clones; approximately 77% were seen once. V was pared by 5 bases and J by 4 bases, with 5 bases of the junction left unmatched. The CDR3 contains 14 residues. Germline V lookup: CDR1 SEHNR, CDR2 FQNEAQ (reference sequence). It was healthy bone marrow donors who served as donors. Though probably carrying unrecorded immune exposures, donors were nominally healthy at sampling. The sample originates from a study of cytomegalovirus exposure and HLA in healthy donors. Study-level findings and limits: In a later analysis, a missense DCLRE1C variant was linked to TCR beta V- and J-gene trimming.

The sequence came from a woman in her twenties or thirties in good health and CMV-seropositive. The chain recombines TRBV7-9 with TRBJ2-1, with 7 bases identical to TRBD2. Sequenced material: PBMCs. CDR3 in DNA: TGTGCCAGCAGCCGGGACTACCAATACAATGAGCAGTTCTTC. Translation: CASSRDYQYNEQFF.